The 30 T cell receptor beta chains listed next were all sequenced from one sample in a study of T cells in women clearing cervical HPV infection. The assay was immunoSEQ multiplex PCR, and TCRdb's table has in-frame clones only and misses some. This repertoire comprises some 32,000 clones; its ten largest clones make up approximately 3%. Specimen: blood buffy coat. These receptors were obtained from a woman between 18 and 70 years old with a cervical HPV16 infection that either progressed to CIN3+ or cleared (not recorded which).

Comments on this clone: Sequencing ends 3 residues short of the CDR3 end; the germline J gene provides the rest. The V call is TRBV2, the J call TRBJ1-5; D gene uncertain. This CDR3 comprises 14 residues. CDR1 is SNHLY and CDR2 is FYNNEI in the germline V gene. Trimming cost V 3 bases and J 1 base, with 7 bases left between them. The sequenced part of the CDR3 DNA is TGTGCCAGCAGTGATGTTCAGAGCAATCAGCCC. As protein: CASSDVQSNQP. The whole CDR3 is CASSDVQSNQPQHF.

As regards this clone: The CDR3 end lies 3 residues beyond the end of the read and is filled in from the germline J gene. This chain links TRBV5-1 with TRBJ2-3; 8 bases line up with TRBD1. J lost 0 bases, V lost 0 bases, and 0 bases had no gene match. Looked up from germline, CDR1 is SGHRS and CDR2 is YFSETQ. The CDR3 contains 15 residues. CDR3 loop: CASSLDRGSTDTQYF. CDR3 DNA, as far as it was read: TGCGCCAGCAGCTTGGACAGGGGGAGCACAGATACG.

For this clone: The read ends 3 residues early relative to the CDR3; the germline J gene fills the gap. J is TRBJ2-4 and V is TRBV2; D may be TRBD2 (7 bases). Germline V lookup: CDR1 SNHLY, CDR2 FYNNEI. V shed 2 bases and J shed 6 bases, with 11 bases lying between them. CDR3 size: 14 residues. CDR3 protein: CASSERGAGNIQYF. The covered CDR3 bases are TGTGCCAGCAGTGAACGGGGGGCCGGAAACATT.

Points on this clone: The read falls 3 residues short of the CDR3 end, and the missing part is taken from the germline J gene. This rearrangement joins TRBV6-1 to TRBJ1-3; D perhaps matches TRBD1 (5 bases). Germline V CDR1 and CDR2: MNHNS, SASEGT. The CDR3 consists of 15 residues. The V end was cut by 1 base, the J end by 4 bases, with 11 bases between. The CDR3: CASSEGGAAGNTIYF. Incomplete CDR3 DNA: TGTGCCAGCAGTGAAGGAGGGGCTGCGGGAAACACC.

About this clone itself: The read terminates 3 residues ahead of where the CDR3 ends, so the germline J gene completes it. The J gene is TRBJ1-2, the V gene TRBV7-2, with 7 bases aligning to TRBD1. Trimming removed 3 bases from V and 4 bases from J; junction bases left unmatched: 5. Germline CDR1 SGHTA, CDR2 FQGNSA. The CDR3 consists of 14 residues. The DNA read from the CDR3 is TGTGCCAGCAGCTTTCCGGGACAGCGCTATGGC. The encoded protein is CASSFPGQRYG. The entire CDR3 protein reads CASSFPGQRYGYTF.

About this clone: The CDR3 is cut off 3 residues early in the read; its end comes from the germline J gene. V and J are TRBV20-1 and TRBJ2-1, with D unclear. Trimming shortened V by 5 bases and J by 9 bases, and 8 bases separated the two germline ends. The CDR3 length is 10 residues. Per germline, CDR1 DFQATT and CDR2 SNEGSKA (reference sequence). The CDR3 bases that were read are TGCAGTGCTTATACGGGTGAG. This codes for CSAYTGE. The CDR3 in its entirety is CSAYTGEQFF.

Note on this clone: The CDR3 end lies 3 residues beyond the end of the read and is filled in from the germline J gene. V gene TRBV7-9 combines with J gene TRBJ2-4; 7 bases align to TRBD1. The CDR3 spans 15 residues. Germline assignment: CDR1 SEHNR and CDR2 FQNEAQ (reference sequence). CDR3 sequence reads: CASSLGQTVKEGQYF. The sequenced CDR3 bases are TGTGCCAGCAGCTTGGGACAGACCGTAAAAGAAGGT.

Concerning this clone: The CDR3 extends 3 residues past the end of the read, so its final part is completed from the germline J gene. V is TRBV11-3 and J is TRBJ2-3, with 7 bases fitting TRBD2. Trimming at V came to 3 bases and at J to 2 bases, leaving 2 bases not matched to a gene. Germline CDR1 reads SGHNT; CDR2 reads YENEEA. CDR3 length: 14 amino acids. Here the CDR3 reads CASSLGGSTDTQYF. Partial CDR3 DNA: TGTGCCAGCAGCTTGGGGGGGTCCACAGATACG.

In the case of this clone: The CDR3 end falls 3 residues outside the read, so it is completed with the germline J gene. V usage is TRBV11-2 and J usage is TRBJ2-5; 9 bases fit TRBD2. J was trimmed by 4 bases and V by 1 base; bases with no gene match: 1. Germline V gene lookup returns CDR1 SGHAT and CDR2 FQNNGV. The CDR3 is made up of 14 amino acids. CDR3 loop: CASSLGGGGETQYF. The covered CDR3 bases are TGTGCCAGCAGCTTAGGCGGGGGGGGAGAGACC.

To note about this clone: The CDR3 extends 3 residues past the end of the read, so its final part is completed from the germline J gene. The chain links TRBV7-6 to TRBJ2-3, with 10 bases matching TRBD2. The CDR3 runs to 17 residues. The germline gives CDR1 SGHVS, CDR2 FNYEAQ. Incomplete CDR3 DNA: TGTGCCAGCAGCTTAACTAGCGGGGACCGAAACCAAGAGACG. It codes for CASSLTSGDRNQET. The complete CDR3 protein is CASSLTSGDRNQETQYF.

Points on this clone: Read data end 3 residues before the CDR3 end; the end is taken from the germline J gene. The chain has TRBV19 and TRBJ2-4; tentative D call: TRBD1 (5 bases). From germline, CDR1 is LNHDA and CDR2 SQIVND (reference sequence). The CDR3 loop spans 14 amino acids. Incomplete CDR3 DNA: TGTGCCAGTAGTATAGAGCGACAGATAGGTGGT. Its protein product is CASSIERQIGG. The whole CDR3 sequence reads CASSIERQIGGQYF.

Comments on this clone: Read coverage stops 3 residues before the CDR3 terminus; the germline J gene supplies the remainder. This chain links TRBV18 with TRBJ2-3, with D possibly being TRBD2 (6 bases). The germline V gene has CDR1 KGHSH and CDR2 LQKENI. This CDR3 has 15 amino acids. The germline V and J ends were trimmed by 3 bases and 0 bases, with 10 bases remaining between them. The sequenced part of the CDR3 DNA is TGTGCCAGCTCACCGGAGGGGTTTAGCACAGATACG. Protein sequence: CASSPEGFSTDT. The whole CDR3 reads CASSPEGFSTDTQYF.

About this clone itself: The CDR3 extends 3 residues past the end of the read, so its final part is completed from the germline J gene. The chain combines TRBV5-4 with TRBJ2-3; 11 positions match TRBD2. This CDR3 spans 14 amino acids. Germline lookup yields CDR1 SGHNT and CDR2 YYREEE (reference sequence). The V segment lost 10 bases and the J segment 4 bases; nucleotides outside the gene matches: 8. CDR3 region: CASKTSGVADTQYF. The covered CDR3 bases are TGTGCCTCAAAGACTAGCGGGGTAGCAGATACG.

CDR3 DNA, as far as it was read: TGTGCCAGCAGCTTGGCGGGGGGATATCTAAATACG. Residues: CASSLAGGYLNT. The full CDR3 reads CASSLAGGYLNTQYF. This sequence joins TRBV7-3 and TRBJ2-3; 8 bases fit TRBD2. Sequencing ends 3 residues short of the CDR3 end; the germline J gene provides the rest. The CDR3 runs 15 residues. With 3 bases clipped from V and 7 bases from J, the junction kept 9 bases outside the gene matches. Germline CDR1 SGHTA, CDR2 FQGTGA.

As to this clone: The CDR3 extends 3 residues past the end of the read, so its final part is completed from the germline J gene. The chain is built from TRBV2 and TRBJ1-1; D gene ambiguous. Germline lookup yields CDR1 SNHLY and CDR2 FYNNEI. V lost 3 bases to trimming and J lost 6 bases, with 11 bases between them. The CDR3 is made up of 13 amino acids. The sequenced part of the CDR3 DNA is TGTGCCAGCAGTGACGGCCCGAGGGCTGAA. As protein: CASSDGPRAE. The CDR3 as a whole reads CASSDGPRAEAFF.

A word on this clone: The read falls 3 residues short of the CDR3 end, and the missing part is taken from the germline J gene. The chain recombines TRBV5-1 with TRBJ2-7; 7 nucleotides match TRBD1. With 5 bases clipped from V and 6 bases from J, the junction kept 11 bases outside the gene matches. The CDR3 has 14 amino acids. Germline V CDR1 and CDR2: SGHRS, YFSETQ. This CDR3 is CASRGQGVSTEQYF. The sequenced part of the CDR3 DNA is TGCGCCAGCAGAGGGCAGGGGGTTTCGACCGAG. Complete variable domain (other parts from reference TRBV5-1 and TRBJ2-7): KAGVTQTPRYLIKTRGQQVTLSCSPISGHRSVSWYQQTPGQGLQFLFEYFSETQRNKGNFPGRFSGRQFSNSRSEMNVSTLELGDSALYLCASRGQGVSTEQYFGPGTRLTVT.

Concerning this clone itself: From the germline J gene comes the end of the CDR3, since the read stops 3 residues before it. The chain recombines TRBV20-1 with TRBJ1-5; D is unresolved. V dropped 6 bases and J dropped 0 bases, with 9 bases sitting between them. CDR3 length: 13 residues. The germline gives CDR1 DFQATT, CDR2 SNEGSKA (reference sequence). The DNA read from the CDR3 is TGCAGTGCGTTAGTATTTAGCAATCAGCCC. Its translation is CSALVFSNQP. The whole CDR3 protein is CSALVFSNQPQHF.

A word on this clone: Read coverage stops 3 residues before the CDR3 terminus; the germline J gene supplies the remainder. The rearrangement uses TRBV7-8 and TRBJ2-7, with D possibly TRBD1 on 6 matching bases. CDR1 is SGHVS and CDR2 is FQNEAQ in the germline V gene. This CDR3 is 15 amino acids long. V lost 9 bases and J 1 base, leaving 19 bases between the germline ends. The covered CDR3 bases are TGTGCCAGTCGAGCTTGGCACAGGGAGTCCTACGAG. Amino acids: CASRAWHRESYE. The whole CDR3 protein reads CASRAWHRESYEQYF.

A remark on this clone: The read ends 3 residues shy of where the CDR3 ends; the end is completed using the germline J gene. The J gene is TRBJ1-2, the V gene TRBV7-6, with D unresolved. This CDR3 is built from 12 residues. The germline gives CDR1 SGHVS, CDR2 FNYEAQ. The CDR3 sequence is CASGSGSYDYTF. The DNA read from the CDR3 is TGTGCCAGCGGGAGCGGTAGCTACGAC. Supplemented by reference TRBV7-6 and TRBJ1-2, the full variable domain reads GAGVSQSPRYKVTKRGQDVALRCDPISGHVSLYWYRQALGQGPEFLTYFNYEAQQDKSGLPNDRFSAERPEGSISTLTIQRTEQRDSAMYRCASGSGSYDYTFGSGTRLTVV.

Note on this clone: The read comes to an end 3 residues before the CDR3 does, leaving the germline J gene to fill in the end. V gene TRBV7-3 combines with J gene TRBJ1-1; D remains unclear. The length of the CDR3 is 14 residues. V was pared by 5 bases and J by 3 bases, with 13 bases between. Germline V gene lookup returns CDR1 SGHTA and CDR2 FQGTGA. This CDR3 is CASSAAGSDTEAFF. CDR3 bases read: TGTGCCAGCAGCGCGGCGGGTAGCGACACTGAA.

Comments on this clone: At one end the junction does not follow the germline gene, possibly because of a read error. The read terminates 3 residues ahead of where the CDR3 ends, so the germline J gene completes it. Additional DNA sequences in this sample encode the identical CDR3. The chain joins TRBV18 to TRBJ1-2, with TRBD1 matching over 9 bases. The CDR3 loop spans 17 amino acids. Germline V gene sequence: CDR1 KGHSH, CDR2 LQKENI. This CDR3 is CASSQNSGTGLHYGYTF. The CDR3 DNA, read in part, is TGTGCCAGCTCACAGAACTCCGGGACAGGGTTGCACTACGGC.

Remarks on this clone: The observed sequence ends 3 residues before the CDR3 terminus, with the missing tail filled in from the germline J gene. Other DNA sequences within the sample encode an identical CDR3. The genes are TRBV20-1 and TRBJ1-2, with 8 positions matching TRBD1. CDR1 and CDR2 from the germline V gene are DFQATT and SNEGSKA (reference sequence). V was pared by 6 bases and J by 2 bases, with 20 bases of the junction left unmatched. The CDR3 is 18 residues long. The CDR3 reads CSADILSPGTGTNYGYTF. The CDR3 bases that were read are TGCAGTGCCGATATATTAAGTCCCGGGACAGGTACGAACTATGGC.

Comment on this clone: The CDR3 end falls 3 residues outside the read, so it is completed with the germline J gene. The rearrangement uses TRBV20-1 and TRBJ1-5; D not certain. The CDR3 runs to 12 residues. Germline V CDR1 and CDR2: DFQATT, SNEGSKA (reference sequence). Trimming cost V 3 bases and J 4 bases, with 7 bases left between them. The CDR3 spells CSASNRNQPQHF. The DNA read from the CDR3 is TGCAGTGCTAGTAACCGGAATCAGCCC.

Note on this clone: With the read ending 3 residues before the CDR3 end, the germline J gene is used to fill in that end. The V call is TRBV20-1, the J call TRBJ2-6; 7 nucleotides line up with TRBD1. The CDR3 is 18 residues long. CDR1 is DFQATT and CDR2 is SNEGSKA in the germline V gene (reference sequence). After removal of 6 bases from V and 3 bases from J, the junction contained 17 bases not matched to a gene. CDR3 DNA, as far as it was read: TGCAGTGCCCCGTCTTGGGGACAGCACCAGTTTGGGGCCAACGTC. Protein product: CSAPSWGQHQFGANV. The full CDR3 sequence reads CSAPSWGQHQFGANVLTF.

On this clone: The read ends 3 residues shy of where the CDR3 ends; the end is completed using the germline J gene. V usage is TRBV7-6 and J usage is TRBJ2-1; 8 nucleotides align to TRBD2. The V and J ends lost 5 bases and 8 bases, in that order; junction bases with no gene match: 11. The CDR3 loop spans 15 amino acids. Germline V lookup: CDR1 SGHVS, CDR2 FNYEAQ. CDR3 bases read: TGTGCCAGCAGCCCCCAAGGGACTAGGGTCCATGAG. Amino acids: CASSPQGTRVHE. The CDR3 as a whole reads CASSPQGTRVHEQFF.

With regard to this clone: The CDR3 end lies 3 residues beyond the end of the read and is filled in from the germline J gene. The chain recombines TRBV6-1 with TRBJ2-4; no firm D call. Per germline, CDR1 MNHNS and CDR2 SASEGT. This CDR3 contains 12 residues. CDR3 DNA, as far as it was read: TGTGCCAGCAGTGAACCCCCGCGGCCT. This codes for CASSEPPRP. The whole CDR3 sequence reads CASSEPPRPQYF.

In regard to this clone: Read data end 3 residues before the CDR3 end; the end is taken from the germline J gene. This chain links TRBV25-1 with TRBJ2-2; D perhaps matches TRBD1 (5 bases). The CDR3 is 17 residues long. Trimming took off 6 bases at V and 5 bases at J, with 22 bases between the two ends. Germline-derived CDR1 and CDR2 are MGHDK and SYGVNS. The CDR3 protein is CASRAPMGQGRTGELFF. CDR3 DNA (partial): TGTGCCAGCAGAGCCCCAATGGGGCAGGGAAGGACCGGGGAG.

On this clone: The missing CDR3 end, 3 residues past where the read stops, is filled in from the germline J gene. This chain connects TRBV14 to TRBJ1-6; 8 nucleotides line up with TRBD1. V lost 7 bases, J lost 2 bases, and 4 bases stayed unmatched. The CDR3 loop spans 15 amino acids. The germline gives CDR1 SGHDN, CDR2 FVKESK. The CDR3 spells CASKTGGTYNSPLHF. The sequenced CDR3 bases are TGTGCCAGCAAAACAGGGGGGACCTATAATTCACCC. Variable domain in full (rest from reference TRBV14 and TRBJ1-6): EAGVTQFPSHSVIEKGQTVTLRCDPISGHDNLYWYRRVMGKEIKFLLHFVKESKQDESGMPNNRFLAERTGGTYSTLKVQPAELEDSGVYFCASKTGGTYNSPLHFGNGTRLTVT.

Regarding this clone: The read ends 3 residues shy of where the CDR3 ends; the end is completed using the germline J gene. The rearrangement uses TRBV6-4 and TRBJ2-1; weak D call: TRBD2 (6 bases). Germline V CDR1 and CDR2: MRHNA, SNTAGT. The CDR3 is 16 residues long. The V end lost 6 bases, the J end lost 0 bases, and 15 bases lay between the germline ends. Incomplete CDR3 DNA: TGTGCCAGCAGCCCCACGGGACTCTTCTCCTACAATGAG. Translation: CASSPTGLFSYNE. The full CDR3 sequence reads CASSPTGLFSYNEQFF.

Concerning this clone: Coverage ceases 3 residues before the CDR3 finishes, and the germline J gene fills in the end. The chain couples TRBV7-2 to TRBJ1-2; no clear D gene. This CDR3 contains 12 residues. Looked up from germline, CDR1 is SGHTA and CDR2 is FQGNSA. Trimming took off 3 bases at V and 1 base at J, with 3 bases between the two ends. CDR3 DNA, as far as it was read: TGTGCCAGCAGCTTTCTTAACTATGGC. This gives the protein CASSFLNYG. The full-length CDR3 reads as CASSFLNYGYTF.